These 32 T cell receptor beta chains originate from one sample sequenced in a study of T cells after yellow fever vaccination. MiXCR was run by TCRdb on the 5' RACE reads, yielding one entry per CDR3 protein. The sample consists of 120,000 to 150,000 distinct CDR3 sequences, less than 9.5% of them appearing once. The sequences come from CD4+ T cells sorted from PBMCs, collected 5 days after the yellow fever booster vaccination. The receptors were gathered from a man under 40 who received the YFV17D yellow fever vaccine.

This clonotype was recorded at least ten times. CDR3 in amino acids: CASSPTGTGEYEQYF. The CDR3 DNA is TGTGCCAGCTCACCAACCGGGACAGGGGAGTACGAGCAGTACTTC. V usage is TRBV18 and J usage is TRBJ2-7; TRBD1 matches 10 bases. V shed 2 bases and J 4 bases; nucleotides not matched to a gene: 5. The CDR3 has 15 amino acids. Germline CDR1 is KGHSH and CDR2 is LQKENI.

Worth noting for this clonotype: A much larger clone sits a single nucleotide away, making a read error possible. J is TRBJ2-7 and V is TRBV7-6, with unresolved D. This CDR3 has 13 amino acids. The ends were cut back, 0 bases at V and 9 bases at J, with 12 bases in the middle. CDR1 and CDR2 from the germline V gene are SGHVS and FNYEAQ. In DNA form, the CDR3 reads TGTGCCAGCAGCTTAGCTTATACACGCGCGCAGTACTTC. Translating it yields CASSLAYTRAQYF. The complete variable domain, with remaining parts taken from reference TRBV7-6 and TRBJ2-7, reads GAGVSQSPRYKVTKRGQDVALRCDPISGHVSLYWYRQALGQGPEFLTYFNYEAQQDKSGLPNDRFSAERPEGSISTLTIQRTEQRDSAMYRCASSLAYTRAQYFGPGTRLTVT.

The chain employs TRBV27 and TRBJ2-7; D gene unclear. The CDR3 is 11 residues long. Between the trimmed V and J ends, which lost 5 bases and 3 bases, there was a span of 5 bases. The germline V gene has CDR1 MNHEY and CDR2 SMNVEV (reference sequence). The CDR3 DNA is TGTGCCAGCAGTAACCACTACGAGCAGTACTTC. Translating it yields CASSNHYEQYF.

This clonotype was counted ten times or more. The rearrangement links TRBV15 to TRBJ1-2; D call uncertain. Trimming stripped 0 bases from V and 6 bases from J, with 14 bases between. This CDR3 spans 15 amino acids. Germline V gives CDR1 LNHNV, CDR2 YYDKDF (reference sequence). CDR3 nucleotides: TGTGCCACCAGCAGAGATTCTTGGTTGGGCGATGGCTACACCTTC. Amino acid sequence: CATSRDSWLGDGYTF.

Regarding this clonotype: A much bigger clone sits one base away, suggesting this may be a read error. The chain couples TRBV7-2 to TRBJ2-1; 9 bases align to TRBD2. The CDR3 sequence is 16 residues long. Germline V lookup: CDR1 SGHTA, CDR2 FQGNSA. The CDR3 spells CVSSLGLAGGPNEQFF. CDR3 DNA sequence: TGTGTCAGCAGCTTAGGTCTTGCGGGAGGGCCCAATGAGCAGTTCTTC.

The sample holds many counts of this clonotype. This CDR3 reads CASSELTGGELFF. Here the CDR3 DNA reads TGTGCCAGCAGTGAATTGACAGGCGGGGAGCTGTTTTTT. The rearrangement links TRBV12-3 or TRBV12-4 to TRBJ2-2, with D possibly being TRBD1 (6 bases). The CDR3 is 13 amino acids. V shed 5 bases and J shed 7 bases, with 11 bases lying between them.

Many counts were recorded for this clonotype. The rearrangement links TRBV5-1 to TRBJ2-3; tentatively, D is TRBD2 (5 bases). Germline V gives CDR1 SGHRS, CDR2 YFSETQ. The CDR3 totals 14 residues. Trimming stripped 2 bases from V and 2 bases from J, with 9 bases between. The CDR3 is CASSFRGVTDTQYF. DNA for the CDR3: TGCGCCAGCAGCTTCCGGGGAGTCACAGATACGCAGTATTTT.

Many counts were recorded for this clonotype. The chain has TRBV7-2 and TRBJ2-1; the D gene is possibly TRBD1 (6 bases). CDR1 and CDR2 from the germline V gene are SGHTA and FQGNSA. This CDR3 contains 13 residues. Trimming took 5 bases from V and 10 from J, leaving 15 bases between them. The CDR3 bases are TGTGCCAGCAGCATAGAACAGGGTCGGGAGCAGTTCTTC. This gives the protein CASSIEQGREQFF.

Many counts were recorded for this clonotype. The CDR3 DNA follows: TGTGCCAGCAGCCGACTGACCTCCGAGCAGTACTTC. Translation gives CASSRLTSEQYF. The rearrangement joins TRBV6-2 or TRBV6-3 to TRBJ2-7; the D is unclear. Germline V gene data show CDR1 as MNHEY and CDR2 as SVGEGT. Trimming took off 6 bases at V and 6 bases at J, with 12 bases between the two ends. The CDR3 covers 12 residues.

This clonotype was seen a handful of times. The chain has TRBV30 and TRBJ2-5; TRBD1 agrees at 7 bases. The germline V gene encodes CDR1 GTSNPN and CDR2 SVGIG (reference sequence). Trimming at V came to 5 bases and at J to 2 bases, leaving 8 bases not matched to a gene. The CDR3 spans 14 residues. CDR3 loop: CAWGQPGQQETQYF. DNA for the CDR3: TGTGCCTGGGGTCAACCGGGACAGCAAGAGACCCAGTACTTC.

In its sample, this clonotype was seen many times. For the CDR3, the DNA is TGTGCCAGCAGCTTACTCTACGAGCAGTACTTC. As protein: CASSLLYEQYF. V and J are TRBV7-2 and TRBJ2-7; D not certain. Trimming pared 2 bases from V and 3 bases from J, leaving 2 bases between. CDR3 size: 11 residues. Germline lookup yields CDR1 SGHTA and CDR2 FQGNSA. The full variable domain, its missing parts supplied by reference TRBV7-2 and TRBJ2-7, is GAGVSQSPSNKVTEKGKDVELRCDPISGHTALYWYRQSLGQGLEFLIYFQGNSAPDKSGLPSDRFSAERTGGSVSTLTIQRTQQEDSAVYLCASSLLYEQYFGPGTRLTVT.

This clonotype was observed at least ten times. The rearrangement uses TRBV11-2 and TRBJ2-3, with no clear D. The germline V gene encodes CDR1 SGHAT and CDR2 FQNNGV. The CDR3 covers 16 residues. V was clipped by 5 bases and J by 0 bases, with 15 bases between them. In nucleotides, the CDR3 is TGTGCCAGCAGCCCCCTAACCCGGGTGAGCACAGATACGCAGTATTTT. Translating it yields CASSPLTRVSTDTQYF.

The sample holds many counts of this clonotype. Relative to the germline gene, one junction end is altered; a read error may explain this. The CDR3 sequence: CASSPDAGTGELFF. In DNA form, the CDR3 reads TGTGCTAGCAGCCCGGACGCGGGAACCGGGGAGCTGTTTTTT. The genes are TRBV7-7 and TRBJ2-2; possibly TRBD2 for D (6 bases). The CDR3 has 14 amino acids. CDR1 is SSHAT and CDR2 is FNYEAQ in the germline V gene (reference sequence).

The V gene is TRBV9, the J gene TRBJ1-3; D remains ambiguous. The V and J ends lost 3 bases and 0 bases respectively, with 7 bases between them. Germline loops: CDR1 SGDLS, CDR2 YYNGEE. CDR3 size: 14 residues. CDR3 sequence: CASSADGSGNTIYF. In DNA, the CDR3 is TGTGCCAGCAGCGCGGATGGCTCTGGAAACACCATATATTTT.

As to this clonotype: A read error may be the cause here, since a much bigger clone is one base away. This rearrangement joins TRBV4-3 to TRBJ2-7, with TRBD2 matching 9 bases. V lost 7 bases to trimming and J lost 7 bases; unmatched junction nucleotides: 5. The germline CDR1 and CDR2 sequences are LGHNA and YSLEER. The CDR3 loop spans 12 amino acids. The CDR3: CASNAGGGEQYF. The CDR3 coding sequence is TGCGCCAGCAACGCGGGAGGGGGAGAGCAGTACTTC.

This chain connects TRBV12-3 or TRBV12-4 to TRBJ1-1; TRBD1 might be the D (5 bases). The CDR3 is 14 residues long. The V gene lost 6 bases and the J gene lost 3 bases, with 14 bases spanning the gap. DNA for the CDR3: TGTGCCAGCAGGCCGGCAGGGAGGGACACTGAAGCTTTCTTT. Amino acids: CASRPAGRDTEAFF.

This clonotype appeared many times. The junction departs from the called germline gene at one end, perhaps through a read error. The genes are TRBV5-1 and TRBJ2-2, with D possibly matching TRBD2 (5 bases). The CDR3 consists of 15 residues. The germline V gene has CDR1 SGHRS and CDR2 YFSETQ. CDR3 loop: CASSLFSANTGELFF. The CDR3 coding sequence is TGTGCCAGCAGCTTATTTAGCGCGAACACCGGGGAGCTGTTTTTT.

This clonotype was observed at least ten times. J is TRBJ2-3 and V is TRBV15, with a weak D call TRBD1 (6 bases). The CDR3 consists of 16 residues. Germline-derived CDR1 and CDR2 are LNHNV and YYDKDF (reference sequence). V shed 2 bases and J shed 4 bases, with 16 bases lying between them. The CDR3: CATSRPLTKGADTQYF. The CDR3 coding sequence is TGTGCCACCAGCAGACCTCTGACCAAGGGGGCAGATACGCAGTATTTT. The full variable domain, in which reference TRBV15 and TRBJ2-3 provide the parts outside the CDR3, is DAMVIQNPRYQVTQFGKPVTLSCSQTLNHNVMYWYQQKSSQAPKLLFHYYDKDFNNEADTPDNFQSRRPNTSFCFLDIRSPGLGDTAMYLCATSRPLTKGADTQYFGPGTRLTVL.

As regards this clonotype: A much larger clone differs by one base, so this may be a read error. The J gene is TRBJ2-3, the V gene TRBV4-3; 7 bases agree with TRBD2. The CDR3 has 16 residues. Per the germline V gene, CDR1 is LGHNA and CDR2 is YSLEER. This chain's CDR3 is CACSQDVLAATDTQYF. The CDR3 DNA sequence: TGCGCCTGCAGCCAAGATGTCCTAGCGGCTACAGATACGCAGTATTTT.

Notes on this clonotype: A read error is possible here, since a much larger clone lies one base away. V and J are TRBV7-3 and TRBJ1-6; D gene unclear. CDR3 length equals 13 residues. Germline V lookup: CDR1 SGHTA, CDR2 FQGTGA. The CDR3, as DNA: TGTGCCCGCAGCTCTGTACAGAATTCACCCCTCCACTTT. This gives the protein CARSSVQNSPLHF.

This clonotype was seen ten or more times. The V and J genes are TRBV7-2 and TRBJ2-3; TRBD2 might be the D (5 bases). V lost 2 bases to trimming and J lost 2 bases, with 11 bases between them. CDR1 SGHTA and CDR2 FQGNSA come from the germline V gene. The CDR3 loop spans 15 amino acids. The CDR3 nucleotides read TGTGCCAGCAGCTTAATGCGGGCCTCCACAGATACGCAGTATTTT. Protein: CASSLMRASTDTQYF.

This clonotype was seen ten or more times. The germline gene is not matched at one end of the junction; a read error may be the cause. The chain links TRBV7-2 to TRBJ2-1, with D unresolved. The CDR3 totals 15 residues. From germline, CDR1 is SGHTA and CDR2 FQGNSA. CDR3 DNA: TGCGCCAGCAGCTTGGCGTCTAGCTCCTACAATGAGCAGTTCTTC. It is translated as CASSLASSSYNEQFF.

The chain combines TRBV20-1 with TRBJ2-4; 10 nucleotides match TRBD2. The CDR3 has 15 residues. The V segment lost 1 base and the J segment 10 bases; nucleotides outside the gene matches: 10. CDR1 is DFQATT, CDR2 SNEGSKA, per germline (reference sequence). CDR3 bases: TGCAGTGCTAGAGGTCTAGCGGGAGACGGTGGGATTCAGTACTTC. This sequence encodes CSARGLAGDGGIQYF.

This clonotype has at least ten counts. The genes are TRBV6-1 and TRBJ2-5; 12 nucleotides match TRBD2. CDR1 is MNHNS and CDR2 is SASEGT in the germline V gene. V lost 8 bases, J lost 2 bases, and 15 bases stayed unmatched. The CDR3 contains 18 residues. CDR3: CASFPRTSGIGPQETQYF. The CDR3 DNA sequence: TGTGCCAGCTTCCCTCGGACTAGCGGGATTGGGCCACAAGAGACCCAGTACTTC.

The chain links TRBV6-1 to TRBJ1-5; 9 bases are a match to TRBD1. The V segment lost 6 bases and the J segment 7 bases; nucleotides outside the gene matches: 4. Per the germline V gene, CDR1 is MNHNS and CDR2 is SASEGT. The CDR3 runs to 13 residues. CDR3 residues: CASSRDRGQPQHF. The CDR3 bases are TGTGCCAGCAGCCGCGACAGGGGGCAGCCCCAGCATTTT.

This clonotype was seen repeatedly, ten times or more. The chain employs TRBV7-2 and TRBJ1-1; D is undetermined. Trimming removed 7 bases from V and 4 bases from J, with 10 bases in between. Germline assignment: CDR1 SGHTA and CDR2 FQGNSA. CDR3 size: 12 residues. The CDR3: CASTLSSTEAFF. In DNA, the CDR3 is TGTGCCAGCACCTTGTCCAGCACTGAAGCTTTCTTT.

The table lists this clonotype with many counts. The V and J genes are TRBV14 and TRBJ2-7, with D possibly being TRBD2 (6 bases). Germline CDR1 is SGHDN and CDR2 is FVKESK. The CDR3 is 13 amino acids. Trimming removed 6 bases from V and 9 bases from J, with 18 bases in between. The CDR3 DNA reads as TGTGCCAGCAGGGCGGGGAGTACTGGTCGGCAGTACTTC. This codes for CASRAGSTGRQYF.

The sample holds a few counts of this clonotype. An end of the junction does not agree with germline; a read error may underlie this. The chain uses TRBV4-2 and TRBJ2-7, with a tentative D call TRBD1 (6 bases). CDR1 is LGHNA and CDR2 is YNFKEQ in the germline V gene. CDR3 length equals 16 residues. The chain's CDR3 is CDSSQDEGQRSYEQYF. The CDR3 DNA reads as TGTGACAGCAGCCAAGATGAAGGACAGCGGTCCTACGAGCAGTACTTC.

The sample holds many counts of this clonotype. V gene TRBV7-9 combines with J gene TRBJ1-1; a weak D match, TRBD1 (6 bases). The germline V gene encodes CDR1 SEHNR and CDR2 FQNEAQ (reference sequence). The V end lost 2 bases, the J end lost 1 base, and 11 bases lay between the germline ends. The CDR3 runs to 15 residues. This CDR3 reads CASSLQGMGNTEAFF. The CDR3 DNA reads as TGTGCCAGCAGCTTACAGGGGATGGGGAACACTGAAGCTTTCTTT.

This clonotype was seen only once. Being one base from a much bigger clone, this may be a read error. The chain has TRBV11-2 and TRBJ1-1; 8 nucleotides line up with TRBD1. CDR1 is SGHAT, CDR2 FQNNGV, per germline. V was clipped by 5 bases and J by 3 bases; unmatched bases: 2. The CDR3 consists of 13 residues. For the CDR3, the DNA is TGTGCCAGCAGCCCGGACAGGGACACTGAAGCTTTCTTT. It is translated as CASSPDRDTEAFF. Full variable domain (outside the CDR3, taken from reference TRBV11-2 and TRBJ1-1): EAGVAQSPRYKIIEKRQSVAFWCNPISGHATLYWYQQILGQGPKLLIQFQNNGVVDDSQLPKDRFSAERLKGVDSTLKIQPAKLEDSAVYLCASSPDRDTEAFFGQGTRLTVV.

This clonotype was detected ten times or more. The gene calls are TRBV7-8 and TRBJ2-1; D unresolved. Looked up from germline, CDR1 is SGHVS and CDR2 is FQNEAQ. This CDR3 is 16 amino acids long. The V and J ends lost 2 bases and 2 bases respectively, with 13 bases between them. In DNA form, the CDR3 reads TGTGCCAGCAGCTTAACTTTCGGAGTCGCCTACAATGAGCAGTTCTTC. Translation gives CASSLTFGVAYNEQFF.

This clonotype was observed many times. The chain links TRBV6-1 to TRBJ1-5, with a weak D call TRBD1 (6 bases). The V end lost 6 bases, the J end lost 5 bases, and 14 bases lay between the germline ends. The CDR3 consists of 14 residues. Germline V gene lookup returns CDR1 MNHNS and CDR2 SASEGT. In nucleotides, the CDR3 is TGTGCCAGCAGACCGGGACAAATGTATCAGCCCCAGCATTTT. As protein: CASRPGQMYQPQHF.